This is a list of T cell receptor beta chains from one sample in a study of early T cells in non-severe SARS-CoV-2 infection. MiXCR, applied by TCRdb to the 5' RACE reads, yields one record per CDR3 protein. The sample lists approximately 50,000 distinct CDR3 sequences; approximately 9.4% were seen once. Sequencing input: whole blood. The receptors here all came from an adult who was a healthcare worker with PCR-confirmed SARS-CoV-2 infection or an uninfected control (not recorded which). Each CDR3 is given with its conserved first and last residue.

CDR3 protein: CASSPTLPRGAYNEQFF
J gene: TRBJ2-1
V gene: TRBV7-9
CDR3 length: 17

CDR3 protein: CASSLLEGTQYF
J gene: TRBJ2-5
V gene: TRBV7-2
CDR3 length: 12

CDR3 protein: CASSPHREMRYEQYF
J gene: TRBJ2-7
V gene: TRBV11-2
CDR3 length: 15

CDR3 protein: CSGTGASIYNEQFF
J gene: TRBJ2-1
V gene: TRBV29-1
CDR3 length: 14

CDR3 protein: CASSLGVGGAKTQYF
J gene: TRBJ2-5
V gene: TRBV5-1
CDR3 length: 15

CDR3 protein: CASSHARGSEQYF
J gene: TRBJ2-7
V gene: TRBV3-1
CDR3 length: 13

CDR3 protein: CASSELLTKTPEAFF
J gene: TRBJ1-1
V gene: TRBV2
CDR3 length: 15

CDR3 protein: CASSRRDTHNEKLFF
J gene: TRBJ1-4
V gene: TRBV28
CDR3 length: 15

CDR3 protein: CASSLSVGQYF
J gene: TRBJ2-3
V gene: TRBV12-3/TRBV12-4
CDR3 length: 11

CDR3 protein: CASSPGTGAYEQYF
J gene: TRBJ2-7
V gene: TRBV5-1
CDR3 length: 14